This T cell receptor (beta chain) was sequenced during a study of blood T cell repertoires in COVID-19. For the study at large: Acute and convalescent COVID-19 specimens originated in the United States, Italy and Spain.

Sequenced by immunoSEQ multiplex PCR; TCRdb stores in-frame clones only, minus some. The sample records approximately 150,000 clones, about 87% being singletons. After removal of 4 bases from V and 0 bases from J, the junction contained 14 bases not matched to a gene. CDR1 and CDR2 from the germline V gene are GTSNPN and SVGIG (reference sequence). This CDR3 has 19 amino acids. This chain links TRBV30 with TRBJ1-6; 8 bases match TRBD1. This clonotype was sampled from a human donor with COVID-19, enrolled during active disease. The donor label of this sample is uncertain. Material for sequencing was peripheral blood. The CDR3 DNA sequence: TGTGCCTGGAACGGAGCAGGGGGCGCAGGGAGCTCCTATAATTCACCCCTCCACTTT. It specifies CAWNGAGGAGSSYNSPLHF.